The next 24 T cell receptor beta chains were all read from a single sample in a study of blood T cells in healthy people across ages. Combining a sample-barcoded 5' primer with a J-beta primer mix, a second PCR ran for roughly 6 to 12 cycles. TCRdb re-derived calls from the 5' RACE reads in MiXCR, one entry per CDR3 protein. Of about 1.6 million distinct CDR3 sequences listed, about 31% are singletons. Sequencing was done on a sample of blood. Receptors were obtained from a woman in her 30s in good health.

The chain joins TRBV5-5 to TRBJ2-1, with TRBD2 as a possible D gene (6 bases). The CDR3 extends over 17 amino acids. With 1 base removed from V and 8 bases from J, the gap between germline ends came to 22 bases. CDR1 SGHKS and CDR2 YYEKEE come from the germline V gene (reference sequence). The CDR3 here is CASSLIQTRLGGDEQFF. CDR3 nucleotides: TGTGCCAGCAGCTTGATACAAACGAGACTAGGAGGAGATGAGCAGTTCTTC.

The rearrangement joins TRBV7-2 to TRBJ2-1, with 7 bases matching TRBD2. Germline V CDR1 and CDR2: SGHTA, FQGNSA. The J segment lost 6 bases and the V segment lost 8 bases, leaving 13 bases of the junction unmatched. The CDR3 is 15 amino acids. The CDR3 sequence is CASASSGKRINEQFF. The CDR3 coding sequence is TGTGCCAGCGCCTCCAGCGGGAAACGTATCAATGAGCAGTTCTTC.

Of note for this clonotype: A much larger clone lies a single base off, so this may be a read error. The gene calls are TRBV7-3 and TRBJ2-5, with D possibly TRBD1 on 5 matching bases. CDR1 and CDR2 from the germline V gene are SGHTA and FQGTGA. The CDR3 has 15 amino acids. DNA for the CDR3: TGTGCCGGCAGCTTAGGGGCAGGGAACCAAGAGACCCAGTACTTC. As protein: CAGSLGAGNQETQYF.

The chain couples TRBV7-6 to TRBJ2-7; 10 bases are shared with TRBD2. CDR3 length equals 15 residues. The V segment lost 7 bases and the J segment 3 bases; nucleotides outside the gene matches: 9. Germline CDR1 and CDR2: SGHVS and FNYEAQ. The CDR3 sequence: CASTSLAGDIYEQYF. As DNA, the CDR3 is TGTGCCAGCACCTCGCTAGCGGGAGATATCTACGAGCAGTACTTC. Supplemented by reference TRBV7-6 and TRBJ2-7, the full variable domain reads GAGVSQSPRYKVTKRGQDVALRCDPISGHVSLYWYRQALGQGPEFLTYFNYEAQQDKSGLPNDRFSAERPEGSISTLTIQRTEQRDSAMYRCASTSLAGDIYEQYFGPGTRLTVT.

The table lists this clonotype with many counts. V and J are TRBV4-1 and TRBJ2-7, with a tentative D call TRBD2 (7 bases). V was clipped by 1 base and J by 5 bases, with 15 bases between them. The CDR3 runs 15 residues. The V gene's germline CDR1 is MGHRA and CDR2 YSYEKL. Here the CDR3 reads CASSQVAGALHEQYF. The CDR3 region has the DNA TGCGCCAGCAGCCAAGTCGCGGGGGCACTCCACGAGCAGTACTTC.

This chain joins TRBV15 and TRBJ2-7; D may match TRBD1 or TRBD2 (6 bases each). CDR3 length: 14 residues. CDR1 is LNHNV, CDR2 YYDKDF, per germline (reference sequence). V dropped 1 base and J dropped 6 bases, with 13 bases sitting between them. CDR3 sequence (DNA): TGTGCCACCAGCAGAGGGGGGGCAGTGGGCGAGCAGTACTTC. Amino acid sequence: CATSRGGAVGEQYF.

Here the CDR3 reads CASSQEVWSSPDTQYF. The DNA for the CDR3 is TGCGCCAGCAGCCAAGAGGTCTGGTCTTCTCCAGATACGCAGTATTTT. J is TRBJ2-3 and V is TRBV4-1; no clear D. V gave up 0 bases and J gave up 4 bases, with 14 bases separating them. Germline-derived CDR1 and CDR2 are MGHRA and YSYEKL. The CDR3 consists of 16 residues.

In its sample, this clonotype was seen a few times. The V call is TRBV27, the J call TRBJ2-1; 10 bases fit TRBD2. The germline V gene encodes CDR1 MNHEY and CDR2 SMNVEV (reference sequence). V lost 5 bases, J lost 10 bases, and 8 bases stayed unmatched. This CDR3 is built from 14 residues. The CDR3 sequence: CASSEVAGGLEQFF. The CDR3 DNA is TGTGCCAGCAGTGAAGTAGCGGGAGGTTTAGAGCAGTTCTTC.

The genes are TRBV6-1 and TRBJ2-1, with TRBD1 matching over 7 bases. Germline trimming cut 7 bases from V and 9 bases from J; bases unmatched to any gene: 12. CDR3 size: 14 residues. Per the germline V gene, CDR1 is MNHNS and CDR2 is SASEGT. The DNA of the CDR3 is TGTGCCAGCACGATCAGACAGGGTAACGGTGAGCAGTTCTTC. Amino acids: CASTIRQGNGEQFF.

This clonotype was counted between two and nine times. The chain links TRBV27 to TRBJ2-7; TRBD1 matches 8 bases. This CDR3 spans 17 amino acids. Germline CDR1 MNHEY, CDR2 SMNVEV (reference sequence). V dropped 1 base and J dropped 0; count of bases not matched to a gene: 8. In DNA form, the CDR3 reads TGTGCCAGCAGTTTATGGGGCTACAGGGGGTCCTCCTACGAGCAGTACTTC. This translates into CASSLWGYRGSSYEQYF.

This clonotype was observed a handful of times. The chain links TRBV15 to TRBJ1-1, with TRBD1 matching over 11 bases. The V gene's germline CDR1 is LNHNV and CDR2 YYDKDF (reference sequence). CDR3 length equals 14 residues. Trimming at V came to 7 bases and at J to 6 bases, leaving 7 bases not matched to a gene. CDR3 sequence reads: CATTRTGGLSEAFF. CDR3 sequence (DNA): TGTGCCACCACTAGGACAGGGGGCTTATCTGAAGCTTTCTTT.

This clonotype has more than one count but fewer than ten. The chain joins TRBV20-1 to TRBJ2-1; the D is unclear. Trimming cost V 0 bases and J 3 bases, with 9 bases left between them. The CDR3 sequence is 14 residues long. Germline V lookup: CDR1 DFQATT, CDR2 SNEGSKA (reference sequence). CDR3 DNA: TGCAGTGCTAGAGACTGGGCCCTCTACAATGAGCAGTTCTTC. It translates to CSARDWALYNEQFF.

V is TRBV4-1 and J is TRBJ1-1, with D perhaps matching TRBD1 (5 bases). The CDR3 sequence is 15 residues long. The germline V and J ends were trimmed by 1 base and 2 bases, with 11 bases remaining between them. Looked up from germline, CDR1 is MGHRA and CDR2 is YSYEKL. For the CDR3, the DNA is TGCGCCAGCAGCCAAGGGGGGGGACCTAACACTGAAGCTTTCTTT. It translates to CASSQGGGPNTEAFF.

This clonotype was counted only a few times. The V call is TRBV6-5, the J call TRBJ2-7; D could derive from TRBD1 or TRBD2 (5 bases each). V lost 7 bases and J 3 bases, leaving 16 bases between the germline ends. The CDR3 extends over 14 amino acids. CDR1 is MNHEY, CDR2 SVGAGI, per germline. The CDR3 loop reads CASTSYSGGYEQYF. The CDR3 nucleotides are TGTGCCAGCACTTCCTATTCTGGGGGCTACGAGCAGTACTTC.

V is TRBV6-1 and J is TRBJ2-7; D possibly corresponds to TRBD1 (5 bases). The germline V and J ends were trimmed by 6 bases and 3 bases, with 15 bases remaining between them. Germline CDR1 reads MNHNS; CDR2 reads SASEGT. The CDR3 contains 14 residues. CDR3 nucleotides: TGTGCCAGCAGGTTGACAGACTCGGGCTACGAGCAGTACTTC. Its translation is CASRLTDSGYEQYF.

This clonotype was found a few times. This chain uses TRBV7-2 with TRBJ2-5, with a tentative D call TRBD2 (6 bases). Germline CDR1 reads SGHTA; CDR2 reads FQGNSA. This CDR3 comprises 16 residues. The V gene lost 1 base and the J gene lost 5 bases, with 17 bases spanning the gap. CDR3 region: CASSLESGDWRETQYF. The DNA of the CDR3 is TGTGCCAGCAGCTTAGAGTCGGGGGATTGGCGCGAGACCCAGTACTTC. Full variable domain (missing parts from reference TRBV7-2 and TRBJ2-5): GAGVSQSPSNKVTEKGKDVELRCDPISGHTALYWYRQSLGQGLEFLIYFQGNSAPDKSGLPSDRFSAERTGGSVSTLTIQRTQQEDSAVYLCASSLESGDWRETQYFGPGTRLLVL.

The chain recombines TRBV4-1 with TRBJ2-7, with 11 nucleotides matching TRBD2. The CDR3 is made up of 20 amino acids. Trimming cost V 0 bases and J 0 bases; bases outside gene matches: 13. Germline CDR1 MGHRA, CDR2 YSYEKL. The CDR3 coding sequence is TGCGCCAGCAGCCAAGATGGTGGAATAGCGGGAGGGCCGCCCTCCTACGAGCAGTACTTC. Translating gives CASSQDGGIAGGPPSYEQYF.

Only a few counts were recorded for this clonotype. V gene TRBV7-8 combines with J gene TRBJ1-1, with no clear D. The germline gives CDR1 SGHVS, CDR2 FQNEAQ. Trimming pared 6 bases from V and 0 bases from J, leaving 14 bases between. This CDR3 contains 15 residues. As DNA, the CDR3 is TGTGCCAGCAGTCAATCAGCTATTATGAACACTGAAGCTTTCTTT. Translation: CASSQSAIMNTEAFF.

This clonotype was seen ten or more times. This chain uses TRBV4-2 with TRBJ2-5; D is perhaps TRBD2 (6 bases). V was cut by 1 base and J by 0 bases, with 9 bases left in between. Per germline, CDR1 LGHNA and CDR2 YNFKEQ. The CDR3 covers 15 residues. For the CDR3, the DNA is TGTGCCAGCAGCCAAGCGGCGGGGAACCAAGAGACCCAGTACTTC. It codes for CASSQAAGNQETQYF.

This clonotype was recorded many times. Germline and junction disagree at one end, which may indicate a read error. The V gene is TRBV3-1, the J gene TRBJ2-7; D perhaps matches TRBD2 (6 bases). The CDR3 extends over 12 amino acids. Germline lookup yields CDR1 LGHDT and CDR2 YNNKEL (reference sequence). CDR3 loop: CASSQDGREQYF. Written as DNA, the CDR3 is TGCGCCAGCAGCCAAGATGGGAGGGAGCAGTACTTC.

In its sample, this clonotype was seen once. The J gene is TRBJ1-2, the V gene TRBV28; D unclear. The CDR3 extends over 15 amino acids. The germline CDR1 and CDR2 sequences are MDHEN and SYDVKM. The V end was cut by 2 bases, the J end by 4 bases, with 14 bases between. In DNA, the CDR3 is TGTGCCAGCAGTTTAGTTGGAGGGCTGTCCTATGGCTACACCTTC. Amino acids: CASSLVGGLSYGYTF.

The chain employs TRBV20-1 and TRBJ2-3; 8 bases are shared with TRBD2. The CDR3 sequence is 15 residues long. V shed 0 bases and J 4 bases; nucleotides not matched to a gene: 6. CDR1 DFQATT and CDR2 SNEGSKA come from the germline V gene (reference sequence). CDR3 residues: CSARDTLAGADTQYF. Here the CDR3 DNA reads TGCAGTGCTAGAGATACTCTAGCGGGTGCAGATACGCAGTATTTT.

This clonotype has just a few counts. The chain joins TRBV6-1 to TRBJ1-2; no clear D. The ends were cut back, 5 bases at V and 7 bases at J, with 26 bases in the middle. CDR3 length: 17 residues. Germline CDR1 reads MNHNS; CDR2 reads SASEGT. The CDR3 DNA reads TGTGCCAGCAGTCCCAAGGCCTGGGGTGATCGTTCGGGTGGCTACACCTTC. This gives the protein CASSPKAWGDRSGGYTF.

The chain carries TRBV29-1 and TRBJ2-5, with 12 bases fitting TRBD1. V lost 0 bases, J lost 1 base, and 18 bases stayed unmatched. The CDR3 totals 21 residues. The germline V gene encodes CDR1 SQVTM and CDR2 ANQGSEA. The chain's CDR3 is CSVEDPLGTGGRGGRQETQYF. The CDR3 DNA sequence: TGCAGCGTTGAAGACCCCCTAGGGACAGGGGGCAGGGGCGGCCGCCAAGAGACCCAGTACTTC.